These 13 T cell receptor beta chains originate from one sample sequenced in a study of graft-versus-host responses after intestinal transplantation. For these TCRs, the target antigens are not known. Method: immunoSEQ multiplex PCR; TCRdb's copy keeps in-frame clones and lacks some. The sample lists 55,000 to 85,000 clones, 70% to 90% occurring once. This specimen consisted of unstimulated CD8+ T cells sorted from spleen or lymph node cells, obtained before intestinal transplant. The receptors stem from a human donor who received an intestinal transplant.

The chain links TRBV28 to TRBJ2-7; D may be TRBD1 (6 bases). Germline V gene sequence: CDR1 MDHEN, CDR2 SYDVKM. The CDR3 has 13 residues. V dropped 3 bases and J dropped 4 bases, with 10 bases sitting between them. The CDR3 protein is CASSLDRLYEQYF. The DNA of the CDR3 is TGTGCCAGCAGTTTGGACAGACTATACGAGCAGTACTTC.

This sequence joins TRBV7-6 and TRBJ1-1; 10 positions agree with TRBD1. Losses at the gene ends were 0 bases for V and 4 bases for J; bases not matched to a gene: 8. CDR1 SGHVS and CDR2 FNYEAQ come from the germline V gene. This CDR3 has 17 residues. In DNA form, the CDR3 reads TGTGCCAGCAGCTTAGCGGGGACAGGGGCCGAGGGCACTGAAGCTTTCTTT. As protein: CASSLAGTGAEGTEAFF.

The chain joins TRBV7-8 to TRBJ2-7; TRBD1 aligns across 11 bases. The V gene's germline CDR1 is SGHVS and CDR2 FQNEAQ. V was clipped by 2 bases and J by 4 bases; unmatched bases: 4. The CDR3 covers 15 residues. The CDR3 bases are TGTGCCAGCAGCTTACTCGGGACAGGGGGGTACGAGCAGTACTTC. Translation gives CASSLLGTGGYEQYF.

This chain connects TRBV5-1 to TRBJ2-5, with 9 bases aligning to TRBD1. The CDR3 spans 15 residues. Germline V gene lookup returns CDR1 SGHRS and CDR2 YFSETQ. The V gene end was trimmed by 8 bases and the J gene end by 3 bases; junction bases not matched to a gene: 11. This CDR3 reads CASSRGTGSEETQYF. CDR3 sequence (DNA): TGCGCCAGTTCGCGAGGGACAGGGAGTGAAGAGACCCAGTACTTC.

This clone has just a few counts. The rearrangement joins TRBV6-4 to TRBJ2-7, with 9 bases that match TRBD2. The V gene end was trimmed by 8 bases and the J gene end by 1 base; junction bases not matched to a gene: 9. In germline, CDR1 is MRHNA, CDR2 SNTAGT. The CDR3 runs to 15 residues. CDR3 sequence: CASASEAGGSYEQYF. The DNA for the CDR3 is TGTGCCAGCGCCAGCGAAGCGGGGGGATCCTACGAGCAGTACTTC.

The rearrangement uses TRBV6-5 and TRBJ1-1, with D maybe TRBD1 (5 bases). The CDR3 has 13 amino acids. V was shortened by 6 bases and J by 3 bases, with 11 bases between the two germline ends. The germline CDR1 and CDR2 sequences are MNHEY and SVGAGI. The CDR3 is CASSQPGDTEAFF. Here the CDR3 DNA reads TGTGCCAGCAGCCAGCCGGGGGACACTGAAGCTTTCTTT.

The V gene is TRBV11-2, the J gene TRBJ2-1, with TRBD2 matching over 8 bases. Germline assignment: CDR1 SGHAT and CDR2 FQNNGV. This CDR3 has 16 residues. Trimming at V came to 2 bases and at J to 5 bases, leaving 8 bases not matched to a gene. The CDR3 spells CASSLIEREIDNEQFF. The CDR3 DNA sequence: TGTGCCAGCAGCTTAATTGAGCGGGAGATAGACAATGAGCAGTTCTTC.

CDR3 nucleotides: TGTGCCAGCAGCGCCCACCGGGACAGGCCGAACACCGGGGAGCTGTTTTTT. Its translation is CASSAHRDRPNTGELFF. The genes are TRBV9 and TRBJ2-2, with 8 bases fitting TRBD1. After removal of 3 bases from V and 0 bases from J, the junction contained 7 bases not matched to a gene. In germline, CDR1 is SGDLS, CDR2 YYNGEE. This CDR3 region has 17 residues. Full variable domain (rest looked up from reference TRBV9 and TRBJ2-2): DSGVTQTPKHLITATGQRVTLRCSPRSGDLSVYWYQQSLDQGLQFLIQYYNGEERAKGNILERFSAQQFPDLHSELNLSSLELGDSALYFCASSAHRDRPNTGELFFGEGSRLTVL.

The gene calls are TRBV30 and TRBJ2-2; D may be TRBD2 (5 bases). The CDR3 has 17 residues. Germline CDR1 and CDR2: GTSNPN and SVGIG (reference sequence). The ends were cut back, 0 bases at V and 1 base at J, with 15 bases in the middle. CDR3 coding DNA: TGTGCCTGGAGTGTTTTTGTAGCGATACAGAACACCGGGGAGCTGTTTTTT. This translates into CAWSVFVAIQNTGELFF.

V gene TRBV5-1 combines with J gene TRBJ2-2, with 8 bases fitting TRBD1. The CDR3 has 15 amino acids. Germline V gene data show CDR1 as SGHRS and CDR2 as YFSETQ. Trimming took 4 bases from V and 7 from J; bases not matched to a gene: 9. The CDR3 loop is CASSPGQGGLGELFF. The CDR3 DNA is TGCGCCAGCAGCCCCGGACAGGGAGGCCTCGGGGAGCTGTTTTTT.

Only one count was recorded for this clone. The V and J genes are TRBV11-2 and TRBJ2-7, with D possibly matching TRBD2 (6 bases). Trimming removed 4 bases at V and 7 bases at J, with 17 bases between. Germline lookup yields CDR1 SGHAT and CDR2 FQNNGV. The CDR3 extends over 14 amino acids. This CDR3 reads CASSSPLAPGEQYF. The CDR3 DNA follows: TGTGCCAGCAGCTCCCCCCTAGCGCCGGGGGAGCAGTACTTC. Combining the CDR3 with reference TRBV11-2 and TRBJ2-7 gives the whole variable domain EAGVAQSPRYKIIEKRQSVAFWCNPISGHATLYWYQQILGQGPKLLIQFQNNGVVDDSQLPKDRFSAERLKGVDSTLKIQPAKLEDSAVYLCASSSPLAPGEQYFGPGTRLTVT.

The chain is built from TRBV27 and TRBJ2-7; TRBD1 matches 7 bases. The CDR3 is 14 residues long. V lost 0 bases and J lost 2; bases outside the gene matches: 1. Germline V gene lookup returns CDR1 MNHEY and CDR2 SMNVEV (reference sequence). CDR3 DNA: TGTGCCAGCAGTTTATCTGGGACAGCCTACGAGCAGTACTTC. Residues: CASSLSGTAYEQYF.

The V and J genes are TRBV28 and TRBJ2-7; 12 bases line up with TRBD2. Germline CDR1 MDHEN, CDR2 SYDVKM. V lost 7 bases, J lost 3 bases, and 4 bases stayed unmatched. The CDR3 is 14 residues long. Here the CDR3 DNA reads TGTGCCAGCACCGCTAGCGGGGGGGGCTACGAGCAGTACTTC. Its protein is CASTASGGGYEQYF.